A selection of T cell receptor beta chains follows, all from one sample in a study of blood T cell repertoires in COVID-19. Some clones are missing from TCRdb's copy, which holds only in-frame ones; the method was immunoSEQ multiplex PCR. There are about 69,000 clones in the sample; 90% occur only once, and about 4.9% lies in the top ten. The sample comprised peripheral blood. The receptors stem from a man aged 50-60 years with acute or convalescent COVID-19. The CDR3 runs from the conserved cysteine through the conserved F or W. A D gene is named only where the DNA matches it firmly. Rows may omit the clone size; those that give it use once, few, many or a size class.

CDR3: CASSLLPAARGGLRNEQFF
DNA: TGTGCCAGCTCACTTCTCCCTGCCGCAAGGGGTGGGCTCCGCAATGAGCAGTTCTTC
size: -
D: -
V: TRBV18
J: TRBJ2-1

CDR3: CSVEVAGGSLYNEQFF
DNA: TGCAGCGTTGAAGTAGCGGGAGGCTCCCTATACAATGAGCAGTTCTTC
size: -
D: TRBD2
V: TRBV29-1
J: TRBJ2-1

CDR3: CATSGGGNSPLHF
DNA: TGTGCCACCAGCGGGGGTGGCAATTCACCCCTCCACTTT
size: -
D: -
V: TRBV19
J: TRBJ1-6

CDR3: CASSRDRSIGKLFF
DNA: TGTGCCAGCAGTAGGGACAGGAGCATTGGAAAACTGTTTTTT
size: -
D: TRBD1
V: TRBV6-5
J: TRBJ1-4

CDR3: CASSDQGAIYGYTF
DNA: TGTGCCAGCAGTGATCAGGGGGCAATCTATGGCTACACCTTC
size: -
D: TRBD1
V: TRBV6-1
J: TRBJ1-2

CDR3: CASSREGGGFDNEQFF
DNA: TGCGCCAGCAGCCGAGAGGGAGGGGGATTTGACAATGAGCAGTTCTTC
size: -
D: -
V: TRBV4-1
J: TRBJ2-1

CDR3: CASSLSPISGNTIYF
DNA: TGCGCCAGCAGCTTGTCGCCTATCTCTGGAAACACCATATATTTT
size: -
D: -
V: TRBV5-1
J: TRBJ1-3

CDR3: CSASGPDRESPLHF
DNA: TGCAGTGCTAGTGGTCCTGACAGGGAATCACCCCTCCACTTT
size: -
D: TRBD1
V: TRBV20-1
J: TRBJ1-6

CDR3: CASSPTPGLAATGELFF
DNA: TGTGCCAGCAGTCCTACCCCGGGACTAGCTGCCACCGGGGAGCTGTTTTTT
size: -
D: TRBD2
V: TRBV6-6
J: TRBJ2-2

CDR3: CASSPWTELNEQFF
DNA: TGTGCCAGCAGCCCCTGGACAGAATTAAATGAGCAGTTCTTC
size: -
D: -
V: TRBV7-9
J: TRBJ2-1

CDR3: CASSPPETEAFF
DNA: TGTGCCAGCAGCCCGCCGGAGACTGAAGCTTTCTTT
size: -
D: -
V: TRBV11-3
J: TRBJ1-1

CDR3: CACRDYPSYEQYF
DNA: TGTGCCTGCCGGGACTACCCATCCTACGAGCAGTACTTC
size: -
D: TRBD2
V: TRBV30
J: TRBJ2-7

CDR3: CASSRQGRREKGDTQYF
DNA: TGTGCCAGCAGCCGACAGGGGAGGCGGGAGAAAGGAGATACGCAGTATTTT
size: -
D: -
V: TRBV5-6
J: TRBJ2-3

CDR3: CASSLAIQNEQFF
DNA: TGTGCCAGCAGCTTAGCCATCCAGAATGAGCAGTTCTTC
size: few
D: -
V: TRBV7-2
J: TRBJ2-1

CDR3: CASSSQTRSTDTQYF
DNA: TGTGCCAGTAGTTCTCAGACTAGAAGCACAGATACGCAGTATTTT
size: -
D: -
V: TRBV19
J: TRBJ2-3

CDR3: CATSPEVAGRYNEQFF
DNA: TGTGCCACCAGTCCCGAAGTAGCGGGCCGTTACAATGAGCAGTTCTTC
size: -
D: TRBD2
V: TRBV24-1
J: TRBJ2-1

CDR3: CASGLVLAGTGAGELFF
DNA: TGTGCTAGTGGTTTGGTATTGGCCGGGACAGGGGCCGGGGAGCTGTTTTTT
size: -
D: TRBD1
V: TRBV12-5
J: TRBJ2-2

CDR3: CASSLSGSFYEQYF
DNA: TGTGCCAGCAGTTTATCCGGGAGTTTCTACGAGCAGTACTTC
size: once
D: -
V: TRBV27
J: TRBJ2-7

CDR3: CASSLHRADTQYF
DNA: TGTGCCAGCTCCCTACACAGGGCAGATACGCAGTATTTT
size: -
D: -
V: TRBV18
J: TRBJ2-3

CDR3: CASSFMAGAHPYEQYF
DNA: TGTGCCAGCAGTTTTATGGCGGGAGCACACCCCTACGAGCAGTACTTC
size: few
D: TRBD2
V: TRBV27
J: TRBJ2-7

CDR3: CASSSWQKYEQYF
DNA: TGTGCCAGCAGTTCGTGGCAGAAGTACGAGCAGTACTTC
size: -
D: -
V: TRBV27
J: TRBJ2-7

CDR3: CASSQVRGYEQYF
DNA: TGTGCCAGCTCCCAGGTCCGGGGTTACGAGCAGTACTTC
size: -
D: -
V: TRBV18
J: TRBJ2-7

CDR3: CASSQGVGDRGYEQYF
DNA: TGTGCCAGCAGCCAAGGAGTAGGGGACAGGGGATACGAGCAGTACTTC
size: -
D: TRBD1
V: TRBV3-1/TRBV3-2
J: TRBJ2-7

CDR3: CASSVQGDRGTDEQYF
DNA: TGCGCCAGCAGTGTACAGGGGGACAGGGGAACGGACGAGCAGTACTTC
size: -
D: TRBD1
V: TRBV5-1
J: TRBJ2-7

CDR3: CASSPTGNTEAFF
DNA: TGTGCCAGCTCACCGACAGGGAACACTGAAGCTTTCTTT
size: once
D: -
V: TRBV18
J: TRBJ1-1

CDR3: CASKALAGGPDTQYF
DNA: TGCGCCAGCAAAGCACTAGCGGGCGGCCCAGATACGCAGTATTTT
size: -
D: TRBD2
V: TRBV4-1
J: TRBJ2-3

CDR3: CASSLAANYGYTF
DNA: TGTGCCAGCAGTTTGGCCGCTAACTATGGCTACACCTTC
size: -
D: -
V: TRBV28
J: TRBJ1-2

CDR3: CAGRQSRCYTF
DNA: TGTGCCGGCAGACAGTCGAGATGCTACACCTTC
size: -
D: -
V: TRBV6-4
J: TRBJ1-2

CDR3: CASTYGTVGANEQYF
DNA: TGTGCCAGCACCTATGGAACTGTTGGGGCCAACGAGCAGTACTTC
size: -
D: -
V: TRBV6-5
J: TRBJ2-7

CDR3: CASSVVDRGHGYTF
DNA: TGTGCCAGCAGCGTAGTGGACAGGGGGCATGGCTACACCTTC
size: medium-sized
D: TRBD1
V: TRBV9
J: TRBJ1-2

CDR3: CSVTGRSMNTEAFF
DNA: TGCAGCGTTACCGGCAGGTCTATGAACACTGAAGCTTTCTTT
size: -
D: -
V: TRBV29-1
J: TRBJ1-1

CDR3: CASSLFGTGGFSNQPQHF
DNA: TGTGCCAGCAGTTTATTCGGGACAGGGGGGTTTAGCAATCAGCCCCAGCATTTT
size: -
D: TRBD1
V: TRBV27
J: TRBJ1-5

CDR3: CASRGGVTLYNEQFF
DNA: TGTGCCAGCAGAGGGGGTGTAACTCTCTACAATGAGCAGTTCTTC
size: -
D: -
V: TRBV27
J: TRBJ2-1

CDR3: CASSGGQGAQPQHF
DNA: TGTGCCAGTAGTGGGGGACAGGGGGCGCAGCCCCAGCATTTT
size: -
D: TRBD1
V: TRBV19
J: TRBJ1-5

CDR3: CASSYALAGINEQFF
DNA: TGTGCCAGCAGTTATGCGTTAGCGGGAATCAATGAGCAGTTCTTC
size: -
D: TRBD2
V: TRBV6-2/TRBV6-3
J: TRBJ2-1

CDR3: CASSRGFANTEAFF
DNA: TGTGCCAGCAGCAGGGGGTTCGCTAATACTGAAGCTTTCTTT
size: -
D: -
V: TRBV11-2
J: TRBJ1-1

CDR3: CASRGTGSNQPQHF
DNA: TGTGCCAGTAGGGGGACAGGGAGTAATCAGCCCCAGCATTTT
size: -
D: TRBD1
V: TRBV19
J: TRBJ1-5

CDR3: CASSQSRVTEAFF
DNA: TGCGCCAGCAGCCAATCTCGGGTCACTGAAGCTTTCTTT
size: -
D: -
V: TRBV4-1
J: TRBJ1-1

CDR3: CASSKGGDSYYEQYF
DNA: TGTGCCAGCAGCAAAGGGGGGGACAGCTATTACGAGCAGTACTTC
size: -
D: -
V: TRBV21-1
J: TRBJ2-7